This T cell receptor (beta chain) was obtained from a study of T cells in Graves' hyperthyroidism and ophthalmopathy (dated by TCRdb to the late 2010s). Broadly, across the study: Peripheral blood samples were taken at the time of initial diagnosis, prior to any treatment. TCR V-J signatures able to tell the groups apart were searched for in a discovery cohort of 95 or so patients, of whom more than 40 had Graves' ophthalmopathy and roughly 59 had stable Graves' hyperthyroidism. An independent validation cohort of around 19 hyperthyroidism patients and 17 patients who later progressed to ophthalmopathy tested prospective prediction of ophthalmopathy. The 100 discovery patients were randomly divided into training and test sets at a 7:3 ratio. In about 6 Graves' hyperthyroidism patients, the study also compared T-cell repertoires from thyroid tissue with T-cell repertoires from blood. Once sampling was done, hyperthyroidism patients were given methimazole at a starting dose of 30 mg daily, whereas ophthalmopathy patients were given high-dose intravenous methylprednisolone. TCR Vbeta CDR3 sequencing of some 140 peripheral blood samples (around 45 ophthalmopathy, about 74 hyperthyroidism and roughly 17 progressor patients) is reported in the paper.

The TCR beta CDR3 regions were amplified from the RNA transcripts. The first round of RT-PCR for the TCR CDR3 was performed with the HTBI primer set and the Qiagen OneStep RT-PCR kit. The libraries were constructed in a second round of multiplex PCR and then size-selected and purified. Sequencing of the libraries was done on an Illumina HiSeq2000 using paired-end 100 bp reads. Per the authors' processing: Raw data were processed with SOAPnuke, discarding reads with adapters, uncalled bases, mean Phred below 15, or no exact constant-primer or identifier match. High-quality paired reads were merged using COPE v1.2.5, and each unique nucleotide sequence was defined as a clonotype. MiTCR v1.1 was used to align clonotypes to the IMGT TRBV, TRBD and TRBJ reference segments. The analysis included only V-J combinations with a frequency above 0.0001, which together covered 99% to 99.2% of the repertoires. A TCS score was defined as the ratio between F50 (clonal expansion) and ExV (chaos), using BLOSUM62-based TCRdist between CDR3 peptides within each V-J. Welch's t-statistics and random forest reduced some 510 V-J features to some 14, which were used in a naive Bayes classifier (R e1071). TCRdb trimmed public reads at Q25 via fastp, called clones via MiXCR and kept in-frame beta chains. Each entry is one CDR3 protein sequence, shown with its most common DNA and genes. The V and J calls and clone size are TCRdb's, not the authors'. Here the sample has under 400,000 distinct CDR3 sequences; roughly 13% occur a single time. In total, the top ten clones hold 9.2% of the sample.

Graves' hyperthyroidism was defined as stable when no progression to ophthalmopathy occurred over 18 months of follow-up. Hyperthyroidism patients were newly diagnosed, with disease duration under 2 months, and aged 18 to 65 years. Patients with uncontrolled infections, other autoimmune diseases, pregnancy or lactation were excluded. Diagnoses relied on clinical symptoms, serum thyroxine and TRAb, thyroid ultrasound and orbital computed tomography. PBMCs were isolated from 10 ml of fresh peripheral blood by Ficoll-Paque density gradient centrifugation. Trizol reagent was used to extract total RNA, and RNA quality was then checked on an Agilent 2100 Bioanalyzer. What the research found in general, with its limitations: No statistical method was used to fix the sample size in advance, and group allocation was not hidden from the investigators. A 13 V-J signature model separated ophthalmopathy from stable hyperthyroidism, with nearly 90% sensitivity and 81.08% specificity in cross-validation and 80%/75% in testing. In validation, the model predicted progression to ophthalmopathy with 55% to 71% sensitivity and 72% to 75% specificity, a median of 6.5 months before onset. Most expanded thyroid clonotypes (frequency above 0.001) were also detected in blood, suggesting blood repertoires may reflect thyroid immune responses.

In this sample, this clonotype turned up many times. Its antigen remains undetermined. No clone much larger than this one lies a single base away; base qualities are absent. The sequence was collected from a young woman with Graves' hyperthyroidism. The material sequenced was blood.

The DNA sequence follows: TGTGCCAGCAGTGGAACCGGGACAGGGCATGACGAGCAGTACTTC. The encoded protein is CASSGTGTGHDEQYF. In this chain, TRBV6-1 is recombined with TRBJ2-7, and 9 bases in between align with TRBD1. V and J are trimmed by 4 bases and 5 bases, and the gene matches miss 9 bases of the junction. The CDR3 starts with the cysteine, ends with the phenylalanine, and has 15 residues. Kept here is only the CDR3 DNA, which spans 45 bases and is read in frame from base 1. CDR1 and CDR2, looked up from the germline V gene, are MNHNS and SASEGT.